What follows are 8 T cell receptor beta chains derived from one specimen sequenced in a study of shared clonotypes between healthy human individuals. Generated by immunoSEQ multiplex PCR, the TCRdb table keeps only in-frame clones and is missing some. The repertoire has hundreds of thousands of clones, around 73% of them found once; the top ten carry around 1.8%. Material for sequencing was memory CD4+ T cells sorted from blood. Subset reported: CD45RA-negative fraction. These receptors originate from a woman aged 30 to 39 in good health.

The J gene is TRBJ2-1, the V gene TRBV10-3; 8 nucleotides align to TRBD2. The V gene end was trimmed by 7 bases and the J gene end by 6 bases; junction bases not matched to a gene: 11. The CDR3 sequence is 15 residues long. CDR1 is ENHRY and CDR2 is SYGVKD in the germline V gene. The chain's CDR3 is CAITDKAGASNEQFF. In nucleotides, the CDR3 is TGTGCCATCACTGACAAAGCGGGAGCCAGCAATGAGCAGTTCTTC.

The genes are TRBV27 and TRBJ1-5; D is perhaps TRBD1 (5 bases). Germline-derived CDR1 and CDR2 are MNHEY and SMNVEV (reference sequence). The CDR3 runs 15 residues. The V gene lost 6 bases and the J gene lost 4 bases, with 16 bases spanning the gap. The chain's CDR3 is CASRNRDRPNQPQHF. The CDR3 DNA sequence: TGTGCCAGCAGAAACCGGGACCGACCAAATCAGCCCCAGCATTTT.

About this clone: Other DNA sequences within the sample encode an identical CDR3. The J gene is TRBJ2-1, the V gene TRBV2, with a possible D match to TRBD1 (6 bases). The V gene lost 3 bases and the J gene lost 6 bases, with 6 bases spanning the gap. Germline V lookup: CDR1 SNHLY, CDR2 FYNNEI. CDR3 length: 12 amino acids. The CDR3 protein is CASSDRGNEQFF. The CDR3 DNA sequence: TGTGCCAGCAGTGACAGGGGCAATGAGCAGTTCTTC.

The V call is TRBV28, the J call TRBJ1-2, with D possibly being TRBD1 (6 bases). Germline lookup yields CDR1 MDHEN and CDR2 SYDVKM. V was trimmed by 8 bases and J by 3 bases, leaving 25 bases between them. The CDR3 is 17 residues long. CDR3 sequence reads: CASARGITGNFYYGYTF. As DNA, the CDR3 is TGTGCCAGCGCGCGGGGAATTACAGGGAACTTCTACTATGGCTACACCTTC.

The rearrangement uses TRBV7-9 and TRBJ2-7, with a possible D match to TRBD1 (5 bases). Per the germline V gene, CDR1 is SEHNR and CDR2 is FQNEAQ (reference sequence). The CDR3 runs to 14 residues. The V end was cut by 4 bases, the J end by 6 bases, with 16 bases between. The CDR3 reads CASSSRDSEREQYF. The DNA for the CDR3 is TGTGCCAGCAGCTCCCGTGACAGTGAGCGCGAGCAGTACTTC.

As to this clone: This sample also contains other DNA sequences that code for the same CDR3. The J gene is TRBJ2-7, the V gene TRBV5-1; 8 bases line up with TRBD1. From germline, CDR1 is SGHRS and CDR2 YFSETQ. The CDR3 has 15 residues. Losses at the gene ends were 0 bases for V and 0 bases for J; bases not matched to a gene: 2. DNA of the CDR3: TGCGCCAGCAGCTTGGGGGGGACAGGCTCCTACGAGCAGTACTTC. This codes for CASSLGGTGSYEQYF.

This chain connects TRBV30 to TRBJ1-3; the D is unclear. Between the trimmed V and J ends, which lost 5 bases and 2 bases, there was a span of 7 bases. The CDR3 covers 12 residues. The germline V gene encodes CDR1 GTSNPN and CDR2 SVGIG (reference sequence). CDR3 nucleotides: TGTGCCTGGGGTAATGCTGGAAACACCATATATTTT. Translated, it gives CAWGNAGNTIYF.

The genes are TRBV28 and TRBJ2-3; D remains ambiguous. V lost 6 bases and J 0 bases, leaving 13 bases between the germline ends. Germline lookup yields CDR1 MDHEN and CDR2 SYDVKM. The CDR3 runs 15 residues. The CDR3 region has the DNA TGTGCCAGCAGCTCAGGTGGATCTAGCACAGATACGCAGTATTTT. Protein: CASSSGGSSTDTQYF. The whole variable domain, filled in from reference TRBV28 and TRBJ2-3, reads DVKVTQSSRYLVKRTGEKVFLECVQDMDHENMFWYRQDPGLGLRLIYFSYDVKMKEKGDIPEGYSVSREKKERFSLILESASTNQTSMYLCASSSGGSSTDTQYFGPGTRLTVL.